This T cell receptor beta chain emerged from a study of blood T cell repertoires in COVID-19. Study-level information: The United States, Italy and Spain supplied acute and convalescent COVID-19 samples. PBMCs, B-cell-depleted T cells, or T cells provided the cDNA or gDNA that made up the material.

In the original processing: How many nucleated cells were present was estimated from reference gene primer amplification. Sequenced by immunoSEQ multiplex PCR; TCRdb stores in-frame clones only, minus some. V and J calls and clone size are copied from that table; D and trimming were computed from the DNA. The sample comprises 90,000 to 100,000 clones, around 81% of which are singletons, and about 4.3% rests with the top ten. The J segment lost 5 bases and the V segment lost 4 bases, leaving 2 bases of the junction unmatched. The germline V gene encodes CDR1 ENHRY and CDR2 SYGVKD. The CDR3 is 14 amino acids.

Sequences were obtained from peripheral blood. The chain uses TRBV10-3 and TRBJ1-5; 10 bases are shared with TRBD1. The sequence was obtained from a man in his 60s with acute or convalescent COVID-19. In DNA, the CDR3 is TGTGCCATCAGTGGGGGGACAGGGGATCAGCCCCAGCATTTT. The encoded protein is CAISGGTGDQPQHF.